Presented here are 22 T cell receptor beta chains from one specimen sequenced in a study of Ad26.COV2.S vaccination and SARS-CoV-2 variants. Stated treatment: over 15 received Ad26.COV2.S at low or high dose, single or two shots; roughly 5 received placebo; per-sample allocation not given. Samples were taken on day 63 after the first vaccine or placebo injection. Produced via immunoSEQ multiplex PCR; TCRdb's table is partial and in-frame only. Of roughly 330,000 clones in the sample, 85% to 90% are singletons; the top ten hold around 5%. This material consisted of peripheral blood, taken in a trial of Ad26.COV2.S vaccine versus placebo. Receptor source: a person aged 18-60 years who received the Ad26.COV2.S COVID-19 vaccine or a placebo.

The chain is built from TRBV10-1 and TRBJ2-1; 8 nucleotides match TRBD2. CDR1 is WNHNN, CDR2 SYGVQD, per germline (reference sequence). V shed 6 bases, J shed 12 bases, and the junction held 22 bases outside the gene matches. The CDR3 is made up of 17 amino acids. CDR3 bases: TGCGCCAGCAGCGGACCGAAAACCGGGACTAGAGGAATGAGGCAGTTCTTC. It specifies CASSGPKTGTRGMRQFF.

The chain is built from TRBV13 and TRBJ1-1; 7 bases map to TRBD1. Trimming took 4 bases from V and 5 from J; bases not matched to a gene: 13. This CDR3 is 16 amino acids long. Germline loops: CDR1 PRHDT, CDR2 FYEKMQ (reference sequence). CDR3 nucleotide sequence: TGTGCCAGCAGCTCGGGTCTAGACAGGGAGGCGACTGAAGCTTTCTTT. Protein: CASSSGLDREATEAFF. The full variable domain, rest sourced from reference TRBV13 and TRBJ1-1, is AAGVIQSPRHLIKEKRETATLKCYPIPRHDTVYWYQQGPGQDPQFLISFYEKMQSDKGSIPDRFSAQQFSDYHSELNMSSLELGDSALYFCASSSGLDREATEAFFGQGTRLTVV.

The J gene is TRBJ2-2, the V gene TRBV19; TRBD1 agrees at 8 bases. Trimming took 4 bases from V and 0 from J; bases not matched to a gene: 4. Per the germline V gene, CDR1 is LNHDA and CDR2 is SQIVND (reference sequence). CDR3 length: 16 residues. The CDR3 reads CASSRQGQANTGELFF. Written as DNA, the CDR3 is TGTGCCAGTAGTAGACAGGGGCAAGCGAACACCGGGGAGCTGTTTTTT.

The chain has TRBV7-2 and TRBJ1-1, with D possibly matching TRBD1 (6 bases). CDR1 is SGHTA, CDR2 FQGNSA, per germline. CDR3 length: 14 amino acids. V lost 5 bases to trimming and J lost 4 bases, with 14 bases between them. The CDR3 sequence is CASSPLGGGTEAFF. As DNA, the CDR3 is TGTGCCAGCAGCCCCCTGGGAGGGGGCACTGAAGCTTTCTTT.

In its sample, this clone was seen once. This chain connects TRBV2 to TRBJ1-5; 8 bases agree with TRBD1. Trimming removed 3 bases from V and 11 bases from J; junction bases left unmatched: 12. Per the germline V gene, CDR1 is SNHLY and CDR2 is FYNNEI. CDR3 length: 15 amino acids. CDR3 sequence reads: CASSEFWTGSLAQHF. Written as DNA, the CDR3 is TGTGCCAGCAGTGAGTTTTGGACAGGGTCCCTAGCCCAGCATTTT.

This clone was observed a single time. V is TRBV19 and J is TRBJ2-2, with D tentatively TRBD2 (6 bases). This CDR3 spans 16 amino acids. Germline V gene data show CDR1 as LNHDA and CDR2 as SQIVND (reference sequence). Trimming removed 1 base at V and 3 bases at J, with 12 bases between. The CDR3 spells CASSIVEGPDTGELFF. CDR3 bases: TGTGCCAGTAGTATAGTGGAGGGGCCCGACACCGGGGAGCTGTTTTTT.

This chain links TRBV19 with TRBJ2-1, with D perhaps TRBD2 (7 bases). The CDR3 consists of 17 residues. V was shortened by 3 bases and J by 3 bases, with 18 bases between the two germline ends. Germline V CDR1 and CDR2: LNHDA, SQIVND (reference sequence). CDR3 in DNA: TGTGCCAGTAGTATTGGGGGCGGGGGCATAAACTACAATGAGCAGTTCTTC. As protein: CASSIGGGGINYNEQFF.

The rearrangement uses TRBV6-5 and TRBJ2-5, with 10 positions matching TRBD2. This CDR3 has 15 residues. The germline V gene encodes CDR1 MNHEY and CDR2 SVGAGI. J was trimmed by 3 bases and V by 11 bases; bases with no gene match: 12. The CDR3, as DNA: TGTGCCTCGGGGGGGCTAGCGGGAGTAGAAGAGACCCAGTACTTC. This gives the protein CASGGLAGVEETQYF.

This chain uses TRBV6-2 or TRBV6-3 with TRBJ1-4; D uncertain. The CDR3 has 15 residues. Between the trimmed V and J ends, which lost 6 bases and 1 base, there was a span of 12 bases. Germline CDR1 is MNHEY and CDR2 is SVGEGT. The CDR3 reads CASSLPVGTNEKLFF. In nucleotides, the CDR3 is TGTGCCAGCAGCCTCCCCGTGGGAACTAATGAAAAACTGTTTTTT.

Turning to this clone: The same CDR3 can be traced to other DNA sequences in this sample. This chain uses TRBV30 with TRBJ1-2; D might be TRBD1 (5 bases). The V end was cut by 1 base, the J end by 5 bases, with 8 bases between. The CDR3 loop spans 12 amino acids. The germline V gene encodes CDR1 GTSNPN and CDR2 SVGIG (reference sequence). The CDR3 here is CAWSAQGYGYTF. The CDR3 region has the DNA TGTGCCTGGAGTGCGCAGGGTTATGGCTACACCTTC.

The chain carries TRBV27 and TRBJ1-1; tentatively, D is TRBD1 (6 bases). Trimming stripped 2 bases from V and 10 bases from J, with 17 bases between. This CDR3 contains 14 residues. Germline CDR1 reads MNHEY; CDR2 reads SMNVEV (reference sequence). In DNA form, the CDR3 reads TGTGCCAGCAGTTTAGATATTGAGGACAGAGGAGCTTTCTTT. It codes for CASSLDIEDRGAFF.

Remarks on this clone: Given a much more abundant clone one base away, this may be a read error. V and J are TRBV7-3 and TRBJ2-2; D remains unclear. The CDR3 spans 13 residues. Germline V gene data show CDR1 as SGHTA and CDR2 as FQGTGA. Trimming took off 4 bases at V and 0 bases at J, with 3 bases between the two ends. DNA for the CDR3: TGTGCCAGCAGCTCTGCGAACACCGGGGAGCTGTTTTTT. Its protein is CASSSANTGELFF.

The J gene is TRBJ1-1, the V gene TRBV11-2; no firm D call. The CDR3 has 14 amino acids. With 5 bases removed from V and 5 bases from J, the gap between germline ends came to 15 bases. Germline CDR1 reads SGHAT; CDR2 reads FQNNGV. CDR3 protein: CASSRERPETEAFF. The CDR3 nucleotides read TGTGCCAGCAGCCGAGAGCGTCCAGAAACTGAAGCTTTCTTT.

The chain joins TRBV6-5 to TRBJ2-5, with D possibly TRBD1 on 6 matching bases. CDR1 and CDR2 (germline): MNHEY, SVGAGI. The CDR3 spans 15 residues. Trimming shortened V by 8 bases and J by 0 bases, and 16 bases separated the two germline ends. The CDR3 reads CASATRGAYQETQYF. For the CDR3, the DNA is TGTGCCAGCGCCACCAGGGGCGCGTACCAAGAGACCCAGTACTTC.

The rearrangement links TRBV14 to TRBJ1-1; D is undetermined. The CDR3 spans 15 residues. Germline CDR1 reads SGHDN; CDR2 reads FVKESK. V shed 1 base and J shed 0 bases, with 9 bases lying between them. The CDR3 nucleotides read TGTGCCAGCAGCCAAGTAAGGCTCTTGAACACTGAAGCTTTCTTT. Its translation is CASSQVRLLNTEAFF.

J is TRBJ2-2 and V is TRBV19; 8 positions agree with TRBD2. The CDR3 contains 17 residues. The V and J ends lost 7 bases and 0 bases, in that order; junction bases with no gene match: 10. Germline V lookup: CDR1 LNHDA, CDR2 SQIVND (reference sequence). CDR3 sequence: CASKVAGGRSNTGELFF. The CDR3 nucleotides read TGTGCCAGTAAAGTCGCGGGGGGTCGTTCGAACACCGGGGAGCTGTTTTTT.

J is TRBJ2-3 and V is TRBV27; no definite D call. Looked up from germline, CDR1 is MNHEY and CDR2 is SMNVEV (reference sequence). Trimming stripped 5 bases from V and 11 bases from J, with 17 bases between. CDR3 size: 13 residues. The CDR3 region has the DNA TGTGCCAGCAGTCGCGGCTGGGGTTGGGGGCAGTATTTT. Its protein product is CASSRGWGWGQYF.

The chain couples TRBV4-3 to TRBJ1-5; D is uncertain. CDR1 is LGHNA, CDR2 YSLEER, per germline. The length of the CDR3 is 16 residues. Trimming took 0 bases from V and 1 from J, leaving 10 bases between them. Here the CDR3 DNA reads TGCGCCAGCAGCCAAGAAATTCGGCAGAGCAATCAGCCCCAGCATTTT. Its protein is CASSQEIRQSNQPQHF.

The CDR3 reads CASSTGVGSTDTQYF. The CDR3 nucleotides read TGTGCCAGCAGTACAGGGGTCGGAAGCACAGATACGCAGTATTTT. The rearrangement uses TRBV6-2 or TRBV6-3 and TRBJ2-3, with 7 positions matching TRBD1. V lost 5 bases and J lost 0; bases outside the gene matches: 5. Per germline, CDR1 MNHEY and CDR2 SVGEGT. This CDR3 spans 15 amino acids.

The V and J genes are TRBV7-6 and TRBJ2-2; D might be TRBD2 (6 bases). Germline values: CDR1 SGHVS, CDR2 FNYEAQ. The length of the CDR3 is 15 residues. V lost 3 bases, J lost 4 bases, and 12 bases lay in between. In DNA, the CDR3 is TGTGCCAGCAGCTTGGAGGGAGGATTCACCGGGGAGCTGTTTTTT. Its translation is CASSLEGGFTGELFF. Based on the CDR3 plus reference TRBV7-6 and TRBJ2-2, the full variable domain is GAGVSQSPRYKVTKRGQDVALRCDPISGHVSLYWYRQALGQGPEFLTYFNYEAQQDKSGLPNDRFSAERPEGSISTLTIQRTEQRDSAMYRCASSLEGGFTGELFFGEGSRLTVL.

The gene calls are TRBV11-2 and TRBJ1-3; a possible D gene is TRBD1 (6 bases). Germline assignment: CDR1 SGHAT and CDR2 FQNNGV. The CDR3 is made up of 16 amino acids. The V end lost 2 bases, the J end lost 2 bases, and 13 bases lay between the germline ends. The CDR3 nucleotides are TGTGCCAGCAGCTTAATAAAGGACAGTACTGGAAACACCATATATTTT. Translated: CASSLIKDSTGNTIYF.

In DNA, the CDR3 is TGTGCCAGCAGCCAGATAGGACAGGGGAGTTCTGGCTACACCTTC. Its protein is CASSQIGQGSSGYTF. This chain links TRBV7-2 with TRBJ1-2; 9 positions match TRBD1. The CDR3 is 15 amino acids. CDR1 and CDR2 from the germline V gene are SGHTA and FQGNSA. Trimming at V came to 5 bases and at J to 7 bases, leaving 11 bases not matched to a gene.